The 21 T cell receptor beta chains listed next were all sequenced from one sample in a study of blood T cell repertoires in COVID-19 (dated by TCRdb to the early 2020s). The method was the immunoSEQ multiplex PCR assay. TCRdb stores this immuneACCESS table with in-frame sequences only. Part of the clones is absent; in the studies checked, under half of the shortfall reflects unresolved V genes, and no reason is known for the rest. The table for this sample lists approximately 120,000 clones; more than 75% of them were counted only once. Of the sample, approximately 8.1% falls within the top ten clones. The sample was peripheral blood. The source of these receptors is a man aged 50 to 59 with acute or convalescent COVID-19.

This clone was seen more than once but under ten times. The CDR3 sequence: CASSYNGQGSNQPQHF. Here the CDR3 DNA reads TGTGCCAGCAGTTACAATGGGCAGGGAAGCAATCAGCCCCAGCATTTT. This chain links TRBV6-2 or TRBV6-3 with TRBJ1-5; maybe TRBD1 (5 bases). This CDR3 comprises 16 residues. CDR1 and CDR2 (germline): MNHEY, SVGEGT. V was clipped by 2 bases and J by 1 base, with 12 bases between them.

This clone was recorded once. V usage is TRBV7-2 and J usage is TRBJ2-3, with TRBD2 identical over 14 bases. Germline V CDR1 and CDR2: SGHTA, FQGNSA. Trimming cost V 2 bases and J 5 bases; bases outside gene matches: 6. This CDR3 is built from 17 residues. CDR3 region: CASSLKGLAGVLDTQYF. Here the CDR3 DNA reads TGTGCCAGCAGCTTAAAGGGACTAGCGGGAGTTTTAGATACGCAGTATTTT.

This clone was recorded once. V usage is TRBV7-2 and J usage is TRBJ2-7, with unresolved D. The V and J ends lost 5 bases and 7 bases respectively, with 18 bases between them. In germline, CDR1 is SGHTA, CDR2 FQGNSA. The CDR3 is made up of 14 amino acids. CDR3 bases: TGTGCCAGCAGCGAAGGCGGATTCATATGGGAGCAGTACTTC. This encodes CASSEGGFIWEQYF.

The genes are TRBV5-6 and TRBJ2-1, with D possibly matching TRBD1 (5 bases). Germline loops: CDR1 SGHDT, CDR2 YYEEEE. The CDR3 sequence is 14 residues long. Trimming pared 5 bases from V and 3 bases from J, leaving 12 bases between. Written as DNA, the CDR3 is TGTGCCAGCAGATATCCCGACAGCTACAATGAGCAGTTCTTC. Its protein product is CASRYPDSYNEQFF.

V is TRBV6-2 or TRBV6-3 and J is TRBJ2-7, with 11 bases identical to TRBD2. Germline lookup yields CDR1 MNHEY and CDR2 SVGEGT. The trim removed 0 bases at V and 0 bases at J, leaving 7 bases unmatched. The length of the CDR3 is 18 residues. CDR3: CASSYSTTSGKNSYEQYF. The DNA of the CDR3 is TGTGCCAGCAGTTACTCGACGACTAGCGGGAAAAACTCCTACGAGCAGTACTTC.

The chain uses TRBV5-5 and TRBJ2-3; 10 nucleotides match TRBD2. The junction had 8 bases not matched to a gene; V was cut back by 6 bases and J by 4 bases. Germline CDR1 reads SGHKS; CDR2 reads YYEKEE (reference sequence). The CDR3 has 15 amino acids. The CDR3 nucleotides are TGTGCCAGCACGCCTAGCGGGAGTGATGCAGATACGCAGTATTTT. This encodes CASTPSGSDADTQYF. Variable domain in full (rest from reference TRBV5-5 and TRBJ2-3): DAGVTQSPTHLIKTRGQQVTLRCSPISGHKSVSWYQQVLGQGPQFIFQYYEKEERGRGNFPDRFSARQFPNYSSELNVNALLLGDSALYLCASTPSGSDADTQYFGPGTRLTVL.

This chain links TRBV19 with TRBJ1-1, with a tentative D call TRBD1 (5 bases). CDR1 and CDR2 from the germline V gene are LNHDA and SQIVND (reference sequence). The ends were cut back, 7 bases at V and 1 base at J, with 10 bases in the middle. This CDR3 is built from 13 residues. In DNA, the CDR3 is TGTGCCAGTAAGACAGAAAAGAACACTGAAGCTTTCTTT. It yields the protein CASKTEKNTEAFF.

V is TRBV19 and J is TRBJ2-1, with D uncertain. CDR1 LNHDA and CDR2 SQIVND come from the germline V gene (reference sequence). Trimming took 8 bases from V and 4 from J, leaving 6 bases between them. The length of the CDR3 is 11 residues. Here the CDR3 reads CASQNYNEQFF. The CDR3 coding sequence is TGTGCCAGTCAGAATTACAATGAGCAGTTCTTC.

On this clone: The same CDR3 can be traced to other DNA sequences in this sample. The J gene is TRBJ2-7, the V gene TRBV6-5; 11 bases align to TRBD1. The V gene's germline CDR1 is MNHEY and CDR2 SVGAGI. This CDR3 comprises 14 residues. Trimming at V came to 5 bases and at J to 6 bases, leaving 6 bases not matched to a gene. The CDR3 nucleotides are TGTGCCAGCAGTAGATCGGGACAGGGGGGCGAGCAGTACTTC. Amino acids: CASSRSGQGGEQYF.

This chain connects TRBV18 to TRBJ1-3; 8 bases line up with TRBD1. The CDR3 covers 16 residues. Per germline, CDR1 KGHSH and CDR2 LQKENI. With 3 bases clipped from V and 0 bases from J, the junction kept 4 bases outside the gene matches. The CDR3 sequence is CASSPSQGASGNTIYF. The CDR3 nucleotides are TGTGCCAGCTCACCGAGTCAGGGGGCCTCTGGAAACACCATATATTTT.

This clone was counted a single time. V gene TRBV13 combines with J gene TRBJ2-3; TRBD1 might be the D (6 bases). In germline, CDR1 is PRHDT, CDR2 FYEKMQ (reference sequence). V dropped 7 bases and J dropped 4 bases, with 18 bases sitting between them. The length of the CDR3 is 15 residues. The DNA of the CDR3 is TGTGCCAGCATCACCACAGGGAAGGGCTCAGATACGCAGTATTTT. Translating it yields CASITTGKGSDTQYF.

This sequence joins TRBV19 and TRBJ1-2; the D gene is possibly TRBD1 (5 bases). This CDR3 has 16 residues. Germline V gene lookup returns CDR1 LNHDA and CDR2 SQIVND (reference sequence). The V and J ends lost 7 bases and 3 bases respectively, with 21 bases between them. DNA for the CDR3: TGTGCCAGTACCTCAGTGGGCAGGGAAGGGTACTATGGCTACACCTTC. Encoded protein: CASTSVGREGYYGYTF.

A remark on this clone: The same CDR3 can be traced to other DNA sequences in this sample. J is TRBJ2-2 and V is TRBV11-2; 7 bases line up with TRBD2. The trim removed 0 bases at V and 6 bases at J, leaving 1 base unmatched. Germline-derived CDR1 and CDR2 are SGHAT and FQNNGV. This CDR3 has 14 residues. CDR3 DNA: TGTGCCAGCAGCTTAGATCGGGGGGCCGGGGAGCTGTTTTTT. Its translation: CASSLDRGAGELFF.

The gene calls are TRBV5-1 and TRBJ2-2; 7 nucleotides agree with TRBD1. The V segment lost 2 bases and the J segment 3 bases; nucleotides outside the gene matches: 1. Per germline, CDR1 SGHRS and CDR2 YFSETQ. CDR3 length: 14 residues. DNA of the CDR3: TGCGCCAGCAGCTTAGGGACAGACACCGGGGAGCTGTTTTTT. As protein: CASSLGTDTGELFF.

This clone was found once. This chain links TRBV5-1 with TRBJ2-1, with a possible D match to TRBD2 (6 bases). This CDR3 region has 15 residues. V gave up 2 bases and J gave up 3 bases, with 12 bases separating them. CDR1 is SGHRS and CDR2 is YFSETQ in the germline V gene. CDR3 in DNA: TGCGCCAGCAGCTTCCAGGTCGGGAGCTACAATGAGCAGTTCTTC. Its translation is CASSFQVGSYNEQFF. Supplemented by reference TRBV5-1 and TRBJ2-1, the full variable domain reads KAGVTQTPRYLIKTRGQQVTLSCSPISGHRSVSWYQQTPGQGLQFLFEYFSETQRNKGNFPGRFSGRQFSNSRSEMNVSTLELGDSALYLCASSFQVGSYNEQFFGPGTRLTVL.

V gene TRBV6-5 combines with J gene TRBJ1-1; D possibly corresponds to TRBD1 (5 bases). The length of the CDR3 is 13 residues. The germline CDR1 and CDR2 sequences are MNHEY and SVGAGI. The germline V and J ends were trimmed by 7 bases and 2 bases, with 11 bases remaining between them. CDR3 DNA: TGTGCCAGCACAAGGGGCTTAAACACTGAAGCTTTCTTT. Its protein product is CASTRGLNTEAFF.

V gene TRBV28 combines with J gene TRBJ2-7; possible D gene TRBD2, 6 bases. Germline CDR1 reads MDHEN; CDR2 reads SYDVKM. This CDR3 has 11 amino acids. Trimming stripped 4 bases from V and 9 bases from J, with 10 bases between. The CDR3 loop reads CASSYSGGQYF. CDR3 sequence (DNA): TGTGCCAGCAGTTATAGCGGCGGGCAGTACTTC.

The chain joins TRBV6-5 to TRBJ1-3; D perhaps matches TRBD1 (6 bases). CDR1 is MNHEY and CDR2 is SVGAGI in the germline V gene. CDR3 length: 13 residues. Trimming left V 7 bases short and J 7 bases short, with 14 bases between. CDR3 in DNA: TGTGCCAGCACCAAAACAGGGACCAACACCATATATTTT. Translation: CASTKTGTNTIYF.

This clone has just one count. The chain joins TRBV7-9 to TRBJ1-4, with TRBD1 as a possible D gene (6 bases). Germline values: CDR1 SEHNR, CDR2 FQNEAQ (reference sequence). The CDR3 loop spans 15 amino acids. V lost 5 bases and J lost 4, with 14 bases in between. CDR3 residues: CASSRGQPNNEKLFF. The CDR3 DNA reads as TGTGCCAGCAGCCGTGGACAGCCGAATAATGAAAAACTGTTTTTT.

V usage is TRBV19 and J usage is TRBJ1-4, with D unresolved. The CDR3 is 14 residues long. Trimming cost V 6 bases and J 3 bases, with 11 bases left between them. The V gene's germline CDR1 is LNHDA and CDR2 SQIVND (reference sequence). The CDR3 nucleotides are TGTGCCAGTAGAGCTAATCTCCCTAATGAAAAACTGTTTTTT. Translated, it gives CASRANLPNEKLFF. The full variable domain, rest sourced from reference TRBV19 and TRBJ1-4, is DGGITQSPKYLFRKEGQNVTLSCEQNLNHDAMYWYRQDPGQGLRLIYYSQIVNDFQKGDIAEGYSVSREKKESFPLTVTSAQKNPTAFYLCASRANLPNEKLFFGSGTQLSVL.

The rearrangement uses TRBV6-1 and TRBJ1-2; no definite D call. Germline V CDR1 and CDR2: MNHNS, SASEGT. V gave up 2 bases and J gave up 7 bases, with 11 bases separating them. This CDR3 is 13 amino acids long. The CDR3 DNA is TGTGCCAGCAGTGAAAATCTCGTGTCTGGCTACACCTTC. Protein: CASSENLVSGYTF.